Reported below is one T cell receptor (beta chain). Its matching antigen is unknown. The data derive from a study of shared clonotypes between healthy human individuals. J lost 2 bases, V lost 7 bases, and 5 bases had no gene match. The CDR3 sequence is 13 residues long. Germline V gene data show CDR1 as SGHRS and CDR2 as YFSETQ. Findings of the study overall: The study found roughly 5.3% of naive CD4 clonotypes shared across a handful of donors.

Terminally differentiated effector memory CD45RA+ cells were excluded from the naive CD8 cells, which were CD45RO-negative and positively selected for CCR7. The donor population consisted of healthy HIV-negative adults with no recent acute infections or vaccinations. Study processing details: In the immunoSEQ data, sequences were junction-only and lacked quality scores, so filtering differed. Profiling relied on immunoSEQ multiplex PCR, and the TCRdb table lists in-frame clones only, not all of them. V and J calls and clone size are as listed in that table; D and trimming were resolved from the DNA. The data hold some 1,900,000 clones, with approximately 94% observed a single time.

The rearrangement uses TRBV5-1 and TRBJ2-7; TRBD2 aligns across 8 bases. What was sequenced was naive CD8+ T cells sorted from blood. The receptor was isolated from a man aged 18 to 29 in good health. The CDR3 DNA sequence: TGCGCCAGCCGGCTAGCGGGTCCCTACGAGCAGTACTTC. Its protein product is CASRLAGPYEQYF. The whole variable domain, remainder taken from reference TRBV5-1 and TRBJ2-7, is KAGVTQTPRYLIKTRGQQVTLSCSPISGHRSVSWYQQTPGQGLQFLFEYFSETQRNKGNFPGRFSGRQFSNSRSEMNVSTLELGDSALYLCASRLAGPYEQYFGPGTRLTVT.